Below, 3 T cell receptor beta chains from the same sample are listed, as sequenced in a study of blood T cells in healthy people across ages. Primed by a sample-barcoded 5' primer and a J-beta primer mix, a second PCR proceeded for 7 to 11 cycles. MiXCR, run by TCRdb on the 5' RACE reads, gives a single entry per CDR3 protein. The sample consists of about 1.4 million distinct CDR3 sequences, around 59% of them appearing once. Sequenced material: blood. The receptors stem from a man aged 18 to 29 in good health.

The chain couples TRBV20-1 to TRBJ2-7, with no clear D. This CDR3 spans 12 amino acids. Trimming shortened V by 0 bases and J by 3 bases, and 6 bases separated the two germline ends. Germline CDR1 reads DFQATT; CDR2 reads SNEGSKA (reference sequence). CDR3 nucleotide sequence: TGCAGTGCTAGAGACACCCTCTACGAGCAGTACTTC. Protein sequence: CSARDTLYEQYF.

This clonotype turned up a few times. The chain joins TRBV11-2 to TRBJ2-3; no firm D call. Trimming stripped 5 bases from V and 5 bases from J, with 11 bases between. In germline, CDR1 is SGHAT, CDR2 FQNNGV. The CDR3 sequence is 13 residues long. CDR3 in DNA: TGTGCCAGCAGCCCTACGACGGTAGATACGCAGTATTTT. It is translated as CASSPTTVDTQYF.

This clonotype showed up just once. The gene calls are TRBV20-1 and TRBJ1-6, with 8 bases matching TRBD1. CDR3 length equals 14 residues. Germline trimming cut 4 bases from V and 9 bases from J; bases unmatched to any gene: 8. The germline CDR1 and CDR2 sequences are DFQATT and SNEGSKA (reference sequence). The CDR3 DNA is TGCAGTGCTATTTCGGACAGGGACGTTTCACCCCTCCACTTT. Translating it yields CSAISDRDVSPLHF.